The rows below give T cell receptor beta chains drawn from one sample of a study of cytomegalovirus exposure and HLA in healthy donors. Here immunoSEQ multiplex PCR was the method, and the copy in TCRdb shows in-frame clones only, minus some. The sample records around 200,000 clones, 88% being singletons. Sequenced: PBMCs. The receptors here all came from a woman aged 18 to 35 in good health and CMV-seronegative. CDR3s include the opening cysteine and the closing phenylalanine or tryptophan. Each record gives: clone size, J gene, D gene, V gene, CDR3 DNA, CDR3 protein. D genes are given only for firm matches. The listing skips clone size in some rows; elsewhere it reads once, few, many or a size class.

clone_size: NA
j_call: TRBJ1-1
d_call: NA
v_call: TRBV10-2
cdr3_nt: TGCGCCAGCAGTGTTGAGGCCTGGACTGAAGCTTTCTTT
cdr3_aa: CASSVEAWTEAFF

clone_size: NA
j_call: TRBJ2-3
d_call: NA
v_call: TRBV9
cdr3_nt: TGTGCCAGCAGCGTAAGTCCCGGGAGCACAGATACGCAGTATTTT
cdr3_aa: CASSVSPGSTDTQYF

clone_size: NA
j_call: TRBJ1-2
d_call: NA
v_call: TRBV5-4
cdr3_nt: TGTGCCAGCAGCCCAAAAGAAACTCCAGGGTATGGCTACACCTTC
cdr3_aa: CASSPKETPGYGYTF

clone_size: NA
j_call: TRBJ1-1
d_call: NA
v_call: TRBV10-3
cdr3_nt: TGTGCCATCAGTGAGTCGAGGGCTCTGAACACTGAAGCTTTCTTT
cdr3_aa: CAISESRALNTEAFF

clone_size: NA
j_call: TRBJ2-7
d_call: NA
v_call: TRBV5-5
cdr3_nt: TGTGCCAGCAGCTTGGTAGGGGACGAGCAGTACTTC
cdr3_aa: CASSLVGDEQYF

clone_size: NA
j_call: TRBJ2-1
d_call: TRBD2
v_call: TRBV7-8
cdr3_nt: TGTGCCAGCAGCTCCCCACTAGCGGGGAGAAGCAATGAGCAGTTCTTC
cdr3_aa: CASSSPLAGRSNEQFF

clone_size: NA
j_call: TRBJ2-7
d_call: TRBD2
v_call: TRBV30
cdr3_nt: TGTGCCTGGACAAAGACTAGCGGGAGGTCCTACGAGCAGTACTTC
cdr3_aa: CAWTKTSGRSYEQYF

clone_size: NA
j_call: TRBJ1-2
d_call: NA
v_call: TRBV5-1
cdr3_nt: TGCGCCAGCAGCCGAAGTTGGGGGCCGAACTATGGCTACACCTTC
cdr3_aa: CASSRSWGPNYGYTF

clone_size: NA
j_call: TRBJ1-5
d_call: NA
v_call: TRBV4-1
cdr3_nt: TGCGCCAGCAGCCAAGACACAGGGACGGGACAGCCCCAGCATTTT
cdr3_aa: CASSQDTGTGQPQHF

clone_size: NA
j_call: TRBJ2-3
d_call: NA
v_call: TRBV2
cdr3_nt: TGTGCCAGCAGTGATCTACAGTCTAGCACAGATACGCAGTATTTT
cdr3_aa: CASSDLQSSTDTQYF

clone_size: few
j_call: TRBJ2-2
d_call: TRBD2
v_call: TRBV19
cdr3_nt: TGTGCCAGTCAGGACGGGACTAAGGCCGGGGAGCTGTTTTTT
cdr3_aa: CASQDGTKAGELFF

clone_size: NA
j_call: TRBJ2-2
d_call: NA
v_call: TRBV9
cdr3_nt: TGTGCCAGCAGCGCCCTAGAGACCGGGGAGCTGTTTTTT
cdr3_aa: CASSALETGELFF

clone_size: once
j_call: TRBJ2-5
d_call: NA
v_call: TRBV7-6
cdr3_nt: TGTGCCAGCAGCTTAGGAGGTAGCTTGGAGACCCAGTACTTC
cdr3_aa: CASSLGGSLETQYF

clone_size: NA
j_call: TRBJ2-7
d_call: TRBD2
v_call: TRBV7-2
cdr3_nt: TGTGCCAGCAGCTTTTATAGCGGGAGCTACGAGCAGTACTTC
cdr3_aa: CASSFYSGSYEQYF

clone_size: NA
j_call: TRBJ2-7
d_call: TRBD2
v_call: TRBV30
cdr3_nt: TGTGCCTGGCGTGAACTAGCGGGACGCGAGCAGTACTTC
cdr3_aa: CAWRELAGREQYF

clone_size: NA
j_call: TRBJ1-1
d_call: TRBD1
v_call: TRBV27
cdr3_nt: TGTGCCAGCAGTTTAGGACAGGAATTTAACACTGAAGCTTTCTTT
cdr3_aa: CASSLGQEFNTEAFF

clone_size: NA
j_call: TRBJ2-7
d_call: TRBD1
v_call: TRBV7-2
cdr3_nt: TGTGCCAGCAGCTCGATACAGGGGGGAGGTTACGAGCAGTACTTC
cdr3_aa: CASSSIQGGGYEQYF

clone_size: NA
j_call: TRBJ2-7
d_call: NA
v_call: TRBV25-1
cdr3_nt: TGTGCCAGCAGTAACAGTCCTTCCGAGCAGTACTTC
cdr3_aa: CASSNSPSEQYF

clone_size: few
j_call: TRBJ1-5
d_call: NA
v_call: TRBV7-8
cdr3_nt: TGTGCCAGCAGCTCGACTGGGTTCTATCAGCCCCAGCATTTT
cdr3_aa: CASSSTGFYQPQHF

clone_size: NA
j_call: TRBJ1-1
d_call: TRBD1
v_call: TRBV28
cdr3_nt: TGTGCCAGCAGTCTTTCGGGACAGCTCACTGAAGCTTTCTTT
cdr3_aa: CASSLSGQLTEAFF

clone_size: NA
j_call: TRBJ2-1
d_call: NA
v_call: TRBV1
cdr3_nt: TGCACCAGCAGCGAGTCTAGCGGGAGCGGGTACAATGAGCAGTTCTTC
cdr3_aa: CTSSESSGSGYNEQFF

clone_size: NA
j_call: TRBJ2-3
d_call: TRBD2
v_call: TRBV27
cdr3_nt: TGTGCCAGCAGTTTCCTAGCGGGGGAGAGCACAGATACGCAGTATTTT
cdr3_aa: CASSFLAGESTDTQYF

clone_size: NA
j_call: TRBJ1-1
d_call: TRBD1
v_call: TRBV9
cdr3_nt: TGTGCCAGCAGCGTAGGGGGACAGGTCATGAACACTGAAGCTTTCTTT
cdr3_aa: CASSVGGQVMNTEAFF

clone_size: NA
j_call: TRBJ2-7
d_call: NA
v_call: TRBV29-1
cdr3_nt: TGCAGCGTTGAAATGCAGGGGAGCTACGAGCAGTACTTC
cdr3_aa: CSVEMQGSYEQYF

clone_size: NA
j_call: TRBJ1-5
d_call: NA
v_call: TRBV6-1
cdr3_nt: TGTGCCAGCAACGAGGACAGACAGCATTTT
cdr3_aa: CASNEDRQHF

clone_size: NA
j_call: TRBJ1-5
d_call: NA
v_call: TRBV14
cdr3_nt: TGTGCCAGCAGCAAAGGTATCAATCAGCCCCAGCATTTT
cdr3_aa: CASSKGINQPQHF

clone_size: NA
j_call: TRBJ2-5
d_call: NA
v_call: TRBV6-5
cdr3_nt: TGTGCCAGCAGTTACTCGAAACTTCAAGCGGAGACCCAGTACTTC
cdr3_aa: CASSYSKLQAETQYF

clone_size: NA
j_call: TRBJ2-2
d_call: NA
v_call: TRBV11-2
cdr3_nt: TGTGCCAGCAGCCCTGGACTAAGCGGGGAGCTGTTTTTT
cdr3_aa: CASSPGLSGELFF

clone_size: NA
j_call: TRBJ2-7
d_call: NA
v_call: TRBV10-3
cdr3_nt: TGTGCCATCAGTGATCAGGGGTACGAGCAGTACTTC
cdr3_aa: CAISDQGYEQYF

clone_size: NA
j_call: TRBJ2-1
d_call: NA
v_call: TRBV5-4
cdr3_nt: TGTGCCAGCAGCTCCGGGACTCCCTCCTACAATGAGCAGTTCTTC
cdr3_aa: CASSSGTPSYNEQFF

clone_size: few
j_call: TRBJ2-2
d_call: NA
v_call: TRBV9
cdr3_nt: TGTGCCAGCAGCGGAACAGGTGACACCGGGGAGCTGTTTTTT
cdr3_aa: CASSGTGDTGELFF

clone_size: NA
j_call: TRBJ1-3
d_call: NA
v_call: TRBV6-5
cdr3_nt: TGTGCCAGCAGGCGCGAACAGGGCTCTGGAAACACCATATATTTT
cdr3_aa: CASRREQGSGNTIYF

clone_size: once
j_call: TRBJ2-7
d_call: NA
v_call: TRBV7-6
cdr3_nt: TGTGCCAGCAGCAAAGAGGCACTCTACGAGCAGTACTTC
cdr3_aa: CASSKEALYEQYF

clone_size: NA
j_call: TRBJ2-7
d_call: NA
v_call: TRBV4-1
cdr3_nt: TGCGCCAGCAGCCAAGCGGGACAAGCCTACGAGCAGTACTTC
cdr3_aa: CASSQAGQAYEQYF

clone_size: once
j_call: TRBJ1-1
d_call: NA
v_call: TRBV29-1
cdr3_nt: TGCAGCGTTGCCGAGAGTTTTGAAGCTTTCTTT
cdr3_aa: CSVAESFEAFF

clone_size: once
j_call: TRBJ2-5
d_call: TRBD1
v_call: TRBV10-3
cdr3_nt: TGTGCCATCAGTGAGGGGACAGGGAGGGAGACCCAGTACTTC
cdr3_aa: CAISEGTGRETQYF

clone_size: NA
j_call: TRBJ2-1
d_call: NA
v_call: TRBV25-1
cdr3_nt: TGTGCCAGCAGTGAAAGCGGCTCCTACAATGAGCAGTTCTTC
cdr3_aa: CASSESGSYNEQFF

clone_size: NA
j_call: TRBJ2-5
d_call: NA
v_call: TRBV7-2
cdr3_nt: TGTGCCAGCAGCTTAGAGGGGTGGGAGACCCAGTACTTC
cdr3_aa: CASSLEGWETQYF

clone_size: NA
j_call: TRBJ1-1
d_call: NA
v_call: TRBV7-3
cdr3_nt: TGTGCCAGCAGCTTATCCCCCGCAGCGAGTGAAGCTTTCTTT
cdr3_aa: CASSLSPAASEAFF

clone_size: NA
j_call: TRBJ2-6
d_call: NA
v_call: TRBV9
cdr3_nt: TGTGCCAGCAGCGTAGTACGAGGCCCTGGGGCCAACGTCCTGACTTTC
cdr3_aa: CASSVVRGPGANVLTF

clone_size: NA
j_call: TRBJ2-7
d_call: NA
v_call: TRBV13
cdr3_nt: TGTGCCAGCAGCTTAGGAGGGGGTAACGAGCAGTACTTC
cdr3_aa: CASSLGGGNEQYF

clone_size: NA
j_call: TRBJ1-2
d_call: TRBD1
v_call: TRBV11-2
cdr3_nt: TGTGCCAGCAGTTCGCGACCAGGGGGCGAGGACTATGGCTACACCTTC
cdr3_aa: CASSSRPGGEDYGYTF

clone_size: NA
j_call: TRBJ2-7
d_call: TRBD1
v_call: TRBV28
cdr3_nt: TGTGCCAGCAACCCCGGGGGACAGGGTAGGTACGAGCAGTACTTC
cdr3_aa: CASNPGGQGRYEQYF

clone_size: NA
j_call: TRBJ1-4
d_call: TRBD1
v_call: TRBV2
cdr3_nt: TGTGCCACAGCCCGGGACAGGGAAACTGAAAAACTGTTTTTT
cdr3_aa: CATARDRETEKLFF

clone_size: NA
j_call: TRBJ1-1
d_call: TRBD1
v_call: TRBV7-9
cdr3_nt: TGTGCCAGCAGGGACCACAGGGGCGAGGCTCCTGAAGCTTTCTTT
cdr3_aa: CASRDHRGEAPEAFF

clone_size: NA
j_call: TRBJ2-7
d_call: TRBD1
v_call: TRBV19
cdr3_nt: TGTGCCAGTAGTGGGACAGGGGAAATCTACGAGCAGTACTTC
cdr3_aa: CASSGTGEIYEQYF

clone_size: NA
j_call: TRBJ2-1
d_call: NA
v_call: TRBV20-1
cdr3_nt: TGCAGTGCCACAACAGTTGATGAGCAGTTCTTC
cdr3_aa: CSATTVDEQFF

clone_size: NA
j_call: TRBJ2-3
d_call: NA
v_call: TRBV7-2
cdr3_nt: TGTGCCAGCAGCTTGGTCAGGGATACAGATACGCAGTATTTT
cdr3_aa: CASSLVRDTDTQYF

clone_size: NA
j_call: TRBJ1-1
d_call: NA
v_call: TRBV7-2
cdr3_nt: TGTGCCAGCAGCCGCGACAGAGGGAACACTGAAGCTTTCTTT
cdr3_aa: CASSRDRGNTEAFF

clone_size: NA
j_call: TRBJ2-7
d_call: NA
v_call: TRBV28
cdr3_nt: TGTGCCAGCAGCCGCCGCGCGCAGGGGAACGACGAGCAGTACTTC
cdr3_aa: CASSRRAQGNDEQYF

clone_size: NA
j_call: TRBJ2-3
d_call: NA
v_call: TRBV6-5
cdr3_nt: TGTGCCAGCAGTTATAAGGGAGGTGGCACAGATACGCAGTATTTT
cdr3_aa: CASSYKGGGTDTQYF

clone_size: few
j_call: TRBJ2-2
d_call: NA
v_call: TRBV4-1
cdr3_nt: TGCGCCAGCAGCCAAGATACGGACAGAGCCCTGGGGTTCGGGGAGCTGTTTTTT
cdr3_aa: CASSQDTDRALGFGELFF

clone_size: NA
j_call: TRBJ1-1
d_call: NA
v_call: TRBV19
cdr3_nt: TGTGCCAGTAGTGTCCGGGTTCAGGGCACTGAAGCTTTCTTT
cdr3_aa: CASSVRVQGTEAFF